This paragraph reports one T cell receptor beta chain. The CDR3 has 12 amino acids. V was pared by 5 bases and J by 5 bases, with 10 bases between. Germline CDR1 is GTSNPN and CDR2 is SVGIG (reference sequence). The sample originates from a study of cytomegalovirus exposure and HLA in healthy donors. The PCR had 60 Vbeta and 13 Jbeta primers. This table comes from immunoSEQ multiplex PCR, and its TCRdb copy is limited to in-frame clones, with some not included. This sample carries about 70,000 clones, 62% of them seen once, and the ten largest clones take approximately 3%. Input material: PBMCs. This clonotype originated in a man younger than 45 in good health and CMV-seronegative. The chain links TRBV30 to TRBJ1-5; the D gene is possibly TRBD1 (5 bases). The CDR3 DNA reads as TGTGCCTGGCAGGGTGAAGATCAGCCCCAGCATTTT. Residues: CAWQGEDQPQHF.